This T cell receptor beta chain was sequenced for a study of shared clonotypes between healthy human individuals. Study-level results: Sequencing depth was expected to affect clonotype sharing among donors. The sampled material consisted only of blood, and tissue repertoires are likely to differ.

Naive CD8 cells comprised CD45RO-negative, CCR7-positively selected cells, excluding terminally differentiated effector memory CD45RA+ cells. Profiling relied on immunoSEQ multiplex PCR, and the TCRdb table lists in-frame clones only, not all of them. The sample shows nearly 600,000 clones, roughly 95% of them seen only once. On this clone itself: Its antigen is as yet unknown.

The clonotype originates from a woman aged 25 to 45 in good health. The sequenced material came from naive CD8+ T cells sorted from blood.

Here the CDR3 reads CASSESGWELFF. The CDR3 region has the DNA TGCGCCAGCAGTGAGTCGGGATGGGAGCTGTTTTTT. V usage is TRBV10-2 and J usage is TRBJ2-2; no clear D gene. This CDR3 is 12 amino acids long. Trimming took off 0 bases at V and 9 bases at J, with 5 bases between the two ends. Germline V lookup: CDR1 WSHSY, CDR2 SAAADI.